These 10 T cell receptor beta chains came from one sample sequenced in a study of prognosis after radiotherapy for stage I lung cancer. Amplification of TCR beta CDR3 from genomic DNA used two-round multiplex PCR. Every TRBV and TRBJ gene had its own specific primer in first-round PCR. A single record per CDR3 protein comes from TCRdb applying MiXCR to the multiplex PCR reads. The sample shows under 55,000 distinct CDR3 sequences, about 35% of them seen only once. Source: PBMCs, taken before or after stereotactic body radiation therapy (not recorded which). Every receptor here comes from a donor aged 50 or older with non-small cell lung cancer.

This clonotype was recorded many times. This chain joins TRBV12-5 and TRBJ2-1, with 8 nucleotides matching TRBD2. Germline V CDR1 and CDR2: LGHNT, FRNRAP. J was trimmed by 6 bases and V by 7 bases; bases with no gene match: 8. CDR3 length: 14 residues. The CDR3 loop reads CASALGGVVNEQFF. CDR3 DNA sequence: TGTGCTAGTGCCCTCGGGGGGGTGGTCAATGAGCAGTTCTTC.

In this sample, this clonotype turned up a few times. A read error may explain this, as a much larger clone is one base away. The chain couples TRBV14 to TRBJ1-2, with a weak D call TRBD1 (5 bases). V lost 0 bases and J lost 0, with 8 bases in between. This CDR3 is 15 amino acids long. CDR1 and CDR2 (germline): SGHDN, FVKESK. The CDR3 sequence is CASSQDWTSNYGYTF. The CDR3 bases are TGTGCCAGCAGCCAAGATTGGACATCTAACTATGGCTACACCTTC.

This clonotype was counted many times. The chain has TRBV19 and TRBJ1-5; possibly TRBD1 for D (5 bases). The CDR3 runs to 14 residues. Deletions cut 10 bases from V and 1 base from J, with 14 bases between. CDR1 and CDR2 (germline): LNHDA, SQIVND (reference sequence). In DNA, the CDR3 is TGTGCCATTTGGGGAGGGGACAGCAATCAGCCCCAGCATTTT. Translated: CAIWGGDSNQPQHF.

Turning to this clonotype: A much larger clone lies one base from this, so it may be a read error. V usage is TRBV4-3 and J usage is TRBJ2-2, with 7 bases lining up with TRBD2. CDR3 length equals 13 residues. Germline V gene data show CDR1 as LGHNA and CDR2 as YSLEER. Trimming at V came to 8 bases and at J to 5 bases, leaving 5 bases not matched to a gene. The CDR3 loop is CASGSGKTGELFF. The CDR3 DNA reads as TGCGCCAGCGGAAGCGGGAAAACCGGGGAGCTGTTTTTT.

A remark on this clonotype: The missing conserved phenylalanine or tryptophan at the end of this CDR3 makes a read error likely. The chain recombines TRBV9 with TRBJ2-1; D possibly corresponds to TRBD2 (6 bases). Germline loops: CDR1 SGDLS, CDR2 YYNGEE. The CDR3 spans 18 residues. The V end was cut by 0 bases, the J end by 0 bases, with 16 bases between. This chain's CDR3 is CASSVGPCGVDSYNEQFY. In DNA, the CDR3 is TGTGCCAGCAGCGTAGGCCCTTGCGGGGTCGACTCCTACAATGAGCAGTTCTAC.

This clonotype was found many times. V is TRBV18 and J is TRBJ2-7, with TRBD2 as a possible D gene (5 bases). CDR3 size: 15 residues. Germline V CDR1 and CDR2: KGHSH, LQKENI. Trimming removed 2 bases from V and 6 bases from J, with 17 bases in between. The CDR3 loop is CASSPSAGGSGEQYF. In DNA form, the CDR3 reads TGTGCCAGCTCACCAAGTGCCGGAGGATCAGGCGAGCAGTACTTC. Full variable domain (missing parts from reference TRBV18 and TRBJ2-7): NAGVMQNPRHLVRRRGQEARLRCSPMKGHSHVYWYRQLPEEGLKFMVYLQKENIIDESGMPKERFSAEFPKEGPSILRIQQVVRGDSAAYFCASSPSAGGSGEQYFGPGTRLTVT.

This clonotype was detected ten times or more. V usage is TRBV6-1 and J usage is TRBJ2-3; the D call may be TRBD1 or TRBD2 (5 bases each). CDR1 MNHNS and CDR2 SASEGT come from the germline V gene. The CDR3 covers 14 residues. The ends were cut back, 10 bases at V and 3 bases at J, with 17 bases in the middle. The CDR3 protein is CATRDGHETDTQYF. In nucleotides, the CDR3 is TGTGCCACCCGGGACGGACATGAGACAGATACGCAGTATTTT.

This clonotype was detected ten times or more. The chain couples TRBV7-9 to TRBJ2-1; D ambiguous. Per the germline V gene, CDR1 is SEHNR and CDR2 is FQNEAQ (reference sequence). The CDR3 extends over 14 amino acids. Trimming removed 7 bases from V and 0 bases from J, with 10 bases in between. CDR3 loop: CASTPQVSYNEQFF. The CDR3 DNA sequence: TGTGCCAGCACCCCTCAAGTCTCCTACAATGAGCAGTTCTTC.

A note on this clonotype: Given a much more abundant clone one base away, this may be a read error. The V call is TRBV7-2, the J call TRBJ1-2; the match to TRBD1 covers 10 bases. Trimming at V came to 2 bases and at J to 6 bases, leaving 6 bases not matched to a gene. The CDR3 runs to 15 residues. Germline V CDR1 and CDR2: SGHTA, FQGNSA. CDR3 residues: CASSLLSGTGDGYTF. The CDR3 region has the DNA TGTGCCAGCAGCTTACTATCCGGGACAGGGGATGGCTACACCTTC.

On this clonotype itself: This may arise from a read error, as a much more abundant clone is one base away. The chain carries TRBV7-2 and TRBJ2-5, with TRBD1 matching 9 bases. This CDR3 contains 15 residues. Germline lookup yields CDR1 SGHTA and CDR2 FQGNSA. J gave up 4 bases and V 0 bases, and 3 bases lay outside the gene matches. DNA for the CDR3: TGTGCCAGCAGCTTAGCTCGGACAGGGGTAGAGACCCAGTACTTC. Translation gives CASSLARTGVETQYF. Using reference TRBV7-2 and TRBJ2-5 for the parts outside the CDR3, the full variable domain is GAGVSQSPSNKVTEKGKDVELRCDPISGHTALYWYRQSLGQGLEFLIYFQGNSAPDKSGLPSDRFSAERTGGSVSTLTIQRTQQEDSAVYLCASSLARTGVETQYFGPGTRLLVL.